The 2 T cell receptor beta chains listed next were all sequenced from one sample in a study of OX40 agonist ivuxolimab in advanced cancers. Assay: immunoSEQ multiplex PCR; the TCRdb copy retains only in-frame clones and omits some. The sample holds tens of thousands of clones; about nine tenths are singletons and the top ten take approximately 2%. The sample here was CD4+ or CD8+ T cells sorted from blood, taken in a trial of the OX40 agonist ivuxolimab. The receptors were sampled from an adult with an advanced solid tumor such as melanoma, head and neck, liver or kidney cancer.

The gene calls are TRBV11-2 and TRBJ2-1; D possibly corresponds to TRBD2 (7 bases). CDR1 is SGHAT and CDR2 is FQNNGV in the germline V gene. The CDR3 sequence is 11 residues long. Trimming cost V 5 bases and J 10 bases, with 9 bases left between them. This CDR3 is CASSRGGEQFF. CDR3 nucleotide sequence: TGTGCCAGCAGCCGCGGGGGCGAGCAGTTCTTC.

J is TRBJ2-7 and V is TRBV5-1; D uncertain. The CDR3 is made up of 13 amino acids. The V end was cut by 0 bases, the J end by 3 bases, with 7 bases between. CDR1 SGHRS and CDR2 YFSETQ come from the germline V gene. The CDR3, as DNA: TGCGCCAGCAGCTTGGCAGCCTACTACGAGCAGTACTTC. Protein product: CASSLAAYYEQYF.